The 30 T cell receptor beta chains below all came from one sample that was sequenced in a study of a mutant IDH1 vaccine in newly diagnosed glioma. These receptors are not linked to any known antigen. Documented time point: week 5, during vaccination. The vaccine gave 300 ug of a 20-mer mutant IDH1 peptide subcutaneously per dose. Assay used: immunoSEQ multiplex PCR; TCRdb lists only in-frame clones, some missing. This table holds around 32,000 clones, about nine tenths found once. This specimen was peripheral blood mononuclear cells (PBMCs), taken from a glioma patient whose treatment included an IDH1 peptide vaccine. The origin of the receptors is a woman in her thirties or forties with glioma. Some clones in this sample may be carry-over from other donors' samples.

CDR3 bases: TGTGCCAGTAGTACGGTGGCCAGGGGAGAAGGCTACACCTTC. It translates to CASSTVARGEGYTF. The V gene is TRBV19, the J gene TRBJ1-2; tentatively, D is TRBD1 (6 bases). The CDR3 loop spans 14 amino acids. The germline V and J ends were trimmed by 4 bases and 8 bases, with 17 bases remaining between them. Germline V CDR1 and CDR2: LNHDA, SQIVND (reference sequence).

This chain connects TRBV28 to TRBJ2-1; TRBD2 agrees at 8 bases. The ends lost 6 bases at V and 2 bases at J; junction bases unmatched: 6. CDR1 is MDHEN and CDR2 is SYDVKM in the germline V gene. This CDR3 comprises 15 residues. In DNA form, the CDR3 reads TGTGCCAGCAGGCTTTCGGGGGGGGCCTACAATGAGCAGTTCTTC. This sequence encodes CASRLSGGAYNEQFF.

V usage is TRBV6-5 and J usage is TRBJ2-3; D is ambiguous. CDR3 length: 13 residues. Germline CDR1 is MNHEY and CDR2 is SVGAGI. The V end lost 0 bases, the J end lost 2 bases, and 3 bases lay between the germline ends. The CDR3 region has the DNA TGTGCCAGCAGTTACTCATTCACAGATACGCAGTATTTT. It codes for CASSYSFTDTQYF.

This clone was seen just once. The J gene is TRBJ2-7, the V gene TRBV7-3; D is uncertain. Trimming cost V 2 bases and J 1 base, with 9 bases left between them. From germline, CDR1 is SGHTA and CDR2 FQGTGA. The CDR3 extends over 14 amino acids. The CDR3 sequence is CASSLSHTSYEQYF. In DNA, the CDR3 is TGTGCCAGCAGCTTATCTCATACGTCCTACGAGCAGTACTTC.

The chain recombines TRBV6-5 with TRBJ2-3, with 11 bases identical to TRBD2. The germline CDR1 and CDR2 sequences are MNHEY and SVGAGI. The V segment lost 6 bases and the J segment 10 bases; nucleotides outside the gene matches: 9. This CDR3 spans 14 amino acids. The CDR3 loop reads CASRASTSGSPQYF. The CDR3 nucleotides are TGTGCCAGCAGAGCGTCCACTAGCGGGAGTCCGCAGTATTTT.

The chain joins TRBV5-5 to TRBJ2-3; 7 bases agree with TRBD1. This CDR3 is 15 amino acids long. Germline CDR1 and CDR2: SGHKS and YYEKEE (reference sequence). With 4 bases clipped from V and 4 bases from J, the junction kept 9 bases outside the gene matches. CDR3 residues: CASSPEQGTSDTQYF. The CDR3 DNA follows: TGTGCCAGCAGCCCGGAACAGGGGACGTCAGATACGCAGTATTTT.

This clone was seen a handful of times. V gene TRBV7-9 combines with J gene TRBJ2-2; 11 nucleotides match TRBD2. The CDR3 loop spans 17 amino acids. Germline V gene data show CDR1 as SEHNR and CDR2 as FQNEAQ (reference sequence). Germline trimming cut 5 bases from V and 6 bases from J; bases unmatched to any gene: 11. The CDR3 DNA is TGTGCCAGCAGCCCCCAGGGCGGACTAGCGGGTGCCGGGGAGCTGTTTTTT. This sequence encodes CASSPQGGLAGAGELFF. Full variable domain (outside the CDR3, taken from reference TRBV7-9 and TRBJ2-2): DTGVSQNPRHKITKRGQNVTFRCDPISEHNRLYWYRQTLGQGPEFLTYFQNEAQLEKSRLLSDRFSAERPKGSFSTLEIQRTEQGDSAMYLCASSPQGGLAGAGELFFGEGSRLTVL.

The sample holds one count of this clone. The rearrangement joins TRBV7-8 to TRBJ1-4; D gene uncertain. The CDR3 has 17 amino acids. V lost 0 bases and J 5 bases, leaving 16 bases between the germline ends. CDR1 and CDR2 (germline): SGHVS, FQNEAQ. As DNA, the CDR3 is TGTGCCAGCAGCTTAGCCGGAGGGCATGGAGGGAATGAAAAACTGTTTTTT. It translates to CASSLAGGHGGNEKLFF.

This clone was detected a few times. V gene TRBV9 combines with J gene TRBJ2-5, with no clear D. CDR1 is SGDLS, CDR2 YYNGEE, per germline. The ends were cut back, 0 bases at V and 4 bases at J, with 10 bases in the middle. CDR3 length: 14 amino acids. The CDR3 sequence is CASSVDSGLETQYF. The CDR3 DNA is TGTGCCAGCAGCGTAGACTCAGGTTTAGAGACCCAGTACTTC.

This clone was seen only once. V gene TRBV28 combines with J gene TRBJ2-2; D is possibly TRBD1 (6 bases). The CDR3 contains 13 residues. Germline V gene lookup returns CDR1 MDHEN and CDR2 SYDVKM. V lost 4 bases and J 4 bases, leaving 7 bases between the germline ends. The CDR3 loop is CASSWTVTGELFF. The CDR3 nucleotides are TGTGCCAGCAGTTGGACAGTCACCGGGGAGCTGTTTTTT. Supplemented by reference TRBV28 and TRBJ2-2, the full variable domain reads DVKVTQSSRYLVKRTGEKVFLECVQDMDHENMFWYRQDPGLGLRLIYFSYDVKMKEKGDIPEGYSVSREKKERFSLILESASTNQTSMYLCASSWTVTGELFFGEGSRLTVL.

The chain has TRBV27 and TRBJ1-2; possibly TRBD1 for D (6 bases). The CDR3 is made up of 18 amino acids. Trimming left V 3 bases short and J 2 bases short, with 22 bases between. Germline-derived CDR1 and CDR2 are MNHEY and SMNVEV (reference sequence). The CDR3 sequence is CASSFRFQSGTGNYGYTF. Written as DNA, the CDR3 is TGTGCCAGCAGTTTCCGATTTCAGAGCGGAACAGGGAACTATGGCTACACCTTC.

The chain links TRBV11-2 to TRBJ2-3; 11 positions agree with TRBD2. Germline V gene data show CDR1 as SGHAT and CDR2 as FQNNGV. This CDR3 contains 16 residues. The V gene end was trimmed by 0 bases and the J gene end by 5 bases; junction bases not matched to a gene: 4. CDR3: CASSLELAGGVDTQYF. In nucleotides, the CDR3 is TGTGCCAGCAGCTTAGAGCTAGCGGGAGGCGTAGATACGCAGTATTTT.

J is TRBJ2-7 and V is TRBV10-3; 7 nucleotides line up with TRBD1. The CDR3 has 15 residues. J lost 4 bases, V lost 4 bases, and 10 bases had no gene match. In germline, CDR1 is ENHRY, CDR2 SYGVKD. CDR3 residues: CAISGHRGDPYEQYF. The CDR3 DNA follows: TGTGCCATCAGTGGACACAGGGGCGACCCTTACGAGCAGTACTTC.

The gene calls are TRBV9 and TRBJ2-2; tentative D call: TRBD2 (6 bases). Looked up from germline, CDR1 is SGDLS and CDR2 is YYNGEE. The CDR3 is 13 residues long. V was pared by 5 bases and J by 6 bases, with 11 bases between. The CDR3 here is CASSPRGSGELFF. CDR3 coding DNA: TGTGCCAGCAGTCCTCGGGGGTCCGGGGAGCTGTTTTTT. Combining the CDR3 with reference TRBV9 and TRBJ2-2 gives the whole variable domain DSGVTQTPKHLITATGQRVTLRCSPRSGDLSVYWYQQSLDQGLQFLIQYYNGEERAKGNILERFSAQQFPDLHSELNLSSLELGDSALYFCASSPRGSGELFFGEGSRLTVL.

The CDR3 is CASSRSDPPHEQFF. The DNA of the CDR3 is TGTGCCAGCAGTCGATCGGACCCCCCCCATGAGCAGTTCTTC. This rearrangement joins TRBV6-6 to TRBJ2-1, with D hard to call. The germline V gene encodes CDR1 MNHNY and CDR2 SVGAGI (reference sequence). V was cut by 5 bases and J by 8 bases, with 16 bases left in between. The CDR3 totals 14 residues.

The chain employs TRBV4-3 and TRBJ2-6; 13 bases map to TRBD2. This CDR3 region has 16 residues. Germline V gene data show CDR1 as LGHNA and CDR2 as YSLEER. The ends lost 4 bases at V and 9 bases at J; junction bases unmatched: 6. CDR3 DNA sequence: TGCGCCAGCAGCCCGCGGACTAGCGGGAGCCTCAACGTCCTGACTTTC. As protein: CASSPRTSGSLNVLTF.

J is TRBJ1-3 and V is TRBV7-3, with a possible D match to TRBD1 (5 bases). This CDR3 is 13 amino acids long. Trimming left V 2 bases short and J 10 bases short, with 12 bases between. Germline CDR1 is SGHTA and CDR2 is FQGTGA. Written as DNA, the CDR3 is TGTGCCAGCAGCTTAGAGCAGGGAAGTACCATATATTTT. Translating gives CASSLEQGSTIYF. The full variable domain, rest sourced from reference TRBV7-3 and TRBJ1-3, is GAGVSQTPSNKVTEKGKYVELRCDPISGHTALYWYRQSLGQGPEFLIYFQGTGAADDSGLPNDRFFAVRPEGSVSTLKIQRTERGDSAVYLCASSLEQGSTIYFGEGSWLTVV.

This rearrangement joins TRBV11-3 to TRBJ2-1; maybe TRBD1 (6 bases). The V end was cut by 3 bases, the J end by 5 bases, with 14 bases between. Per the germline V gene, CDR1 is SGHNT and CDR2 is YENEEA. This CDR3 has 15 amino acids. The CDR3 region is CASSFGRGYDNEQFF. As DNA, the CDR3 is TGTGCCAGCAGCTTTGGTAGGGGGTACGACAATGAGCAGTTCTTC.

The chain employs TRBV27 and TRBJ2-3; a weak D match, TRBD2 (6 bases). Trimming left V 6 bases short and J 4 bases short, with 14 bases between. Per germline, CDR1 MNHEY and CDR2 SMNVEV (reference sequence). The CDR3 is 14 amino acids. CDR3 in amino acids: CASRGTSLSDTQYF. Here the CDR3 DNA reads TGTGCCAGCAGGGGGACTTCCTTATCAGATACGCAGTATTTT.

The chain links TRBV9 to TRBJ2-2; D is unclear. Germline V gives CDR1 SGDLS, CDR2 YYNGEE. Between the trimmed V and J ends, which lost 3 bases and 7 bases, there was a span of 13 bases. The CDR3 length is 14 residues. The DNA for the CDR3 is TGTGCCAGCAGCGCTACGACTCTGGGCGGGGAGCTGTTTTTT. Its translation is CASSATTLGGELFF.

CDR3 in amino acids: CAKKEQGDSPLHF. For the CDR3, the DNA is TGTGCCAAGAAAGAACAGGGGGATTCACCCCTCCACTTT. This chain uses TRBV2 with TRBJ1-6; TRBD1 matches at 8 bases. Germline-derived CDR1 and CDR2 are SNHLY and FYNNEI. The junction had 7 bases not matched to a gene; V was cut back by 10 bases and J by 8 bases. The CDR3 totals 13 residues.

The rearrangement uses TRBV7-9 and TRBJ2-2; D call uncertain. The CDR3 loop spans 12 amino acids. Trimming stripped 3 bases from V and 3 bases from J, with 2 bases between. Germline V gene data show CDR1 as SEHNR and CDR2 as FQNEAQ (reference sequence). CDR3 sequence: CASSFHTGELFF. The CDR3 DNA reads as TGTGCCAGCAGCTTTCACACCGGGGAGCTGTTTTTT. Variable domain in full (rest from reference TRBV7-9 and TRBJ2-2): DTGVSQNPRHKITKRGQNVTFRCDPISEHNRLYWYRQTLGQGPEFLTYFQNEAQLEKSRLLSDRFSAERPKGSFSTLEIQRTEQGDSAMYLCASSFHTGELFFGEGSRLTVL.

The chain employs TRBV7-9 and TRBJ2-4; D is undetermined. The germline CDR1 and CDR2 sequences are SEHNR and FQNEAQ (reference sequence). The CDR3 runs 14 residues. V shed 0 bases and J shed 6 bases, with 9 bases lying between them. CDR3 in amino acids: CASSLAPLPNIQYF. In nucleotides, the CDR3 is TGTGCCAGCAGCTTAGCCCCTCTTCCAAACATTCAGTACTTC.

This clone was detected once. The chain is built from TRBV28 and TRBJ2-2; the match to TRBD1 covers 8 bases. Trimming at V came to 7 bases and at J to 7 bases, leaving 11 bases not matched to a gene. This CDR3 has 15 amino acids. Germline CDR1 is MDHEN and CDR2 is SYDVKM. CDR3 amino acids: CASIVSGGADGELFF. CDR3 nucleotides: TGTGCCAGCATCGTTTCAGGGGGCGCGGACGGGGAGCTGTTTTTT.

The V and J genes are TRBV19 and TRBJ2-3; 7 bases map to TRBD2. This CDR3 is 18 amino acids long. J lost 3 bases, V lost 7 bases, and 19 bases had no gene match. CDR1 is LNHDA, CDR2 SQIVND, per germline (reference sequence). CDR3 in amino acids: CASTHLIGRGGDTDTQYF. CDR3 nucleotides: TGTGCCAGTACCCACCTGATAGGTCGGGGAGGGGATACAGATACGCAGTATTTT.

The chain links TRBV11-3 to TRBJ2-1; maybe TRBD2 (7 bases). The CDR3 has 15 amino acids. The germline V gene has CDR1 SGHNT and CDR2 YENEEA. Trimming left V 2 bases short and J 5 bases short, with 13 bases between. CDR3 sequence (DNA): TGTGCCAGCAGCTTACAACCGGGGGGCCACAATGAGCAGTTCTTC. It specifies CASSLQPGGHNEQFF.

The CDR3 DNA reads TGTGCCAGTAGTGAAGAGGCGAGAGAGCATTTT. Translating it yields CASSEEAREHF. This chain uses TRBV19 with TRBJ1-5; D gene ambiguous. The V gene's germline CDR1 is LNHDA and CDR2 SQIVND (reference sequence). CDR3 length equals 11 residues. V dropped 5 bases and J dropped 14 bases, with 13 bases sitting between them.

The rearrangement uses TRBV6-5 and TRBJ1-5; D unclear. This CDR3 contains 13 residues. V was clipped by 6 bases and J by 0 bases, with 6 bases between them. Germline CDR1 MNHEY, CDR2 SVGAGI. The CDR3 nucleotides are TGTGCCAGCAGCCCCCGTAGCAATCAGCCCCAGCATTTT. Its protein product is CASSPRSNQPQHF.

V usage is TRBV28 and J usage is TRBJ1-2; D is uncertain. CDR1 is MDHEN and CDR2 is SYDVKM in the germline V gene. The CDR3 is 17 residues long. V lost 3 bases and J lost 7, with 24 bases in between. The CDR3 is CASSLYTYPPNSVGYTF. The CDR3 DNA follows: TGTGCCAGCAGTTTGTACACGTACCCGCCTAACTCGGTTGGCTACACCTTC.

The CDR3 is CASSLILGLADYEQYF. The CDR3 DNA reads as TGTGCCAGCAGCTTAATTCTAGGACTAGCGGACTACGAGCAGTACTTC. V usage is TRBV7-9 and J usage is TRBJ2-7, with 10 bases identical to TRBD2. The CDR3 totals 16 residues. V was clipped by 2 bases and J by 3 bases; unmatched bases: 7. CDR1 and CDR2 (germline): SEHNR, FQNEAQ (reference sequence).